The 32 T cell receptor beta chains in this list originate from one sample, sequenced in a study of post-analysis software for immune sequencing data. Study conclusions and caveats: About five TRBV segments appeared more often in patients than in controls, and TRBV5-6, TRBV5-1 and TRBV20-1 were among these.

The antigens these receptors bind are not known. Unique molecular identifiers featured in each of the TCR beta cDNA libraries. A single record per CDR3 protein comes from TCRdb applying MiXCR to the PCR reads. The sample yields roughly 200,000 distinct CDR3 sequences, 29% seen once. The sample consisted of blood. The receptors stem from a girl aged 2 to 17 with multiple sclerosis.

This clonotype showed up just a few times. This rearrangement joins TRBV5-1 to TRBJ2-5; D not resolved. The CDR3 spans 12 residues. CDR1 is SGHRS and CDR2 is YFSETQ in the germline V gene. The V end was cut by 0 bases, the J end by 5 bases, with 5 bases between. This CDR3 is CASSLELETQYF. In nucleotides, the CDR3 is TGCGCCAGCAGCTTGGAGTTGGAGACCCAGTACTTC.

J is TRBJ2-5 and V is TRBV10-3; 11 bases are a match to TRBD1. The J call may be mistaken, given a closer DNA end match to TRBJ2-7. The length of the CDR3 is 12 residues. Germline V gene data show CDR1 as ENHRY and CDR2 as SYGVKD. The CDR3 spells CAIGTGGHEQYF. DNA for the CDR3: TGTGCCATAGGGACAGGGGGACACGAGCAGTACTTC.

This clonotype was recorded once. This clone may be a read error of a much larger clone one base away. The rearrangement joins TRBV12-3 or TRBV12-4 to TRBJ1-5, with D uncertain. With 7 bases removed from V and 3 bases from J, the gap between germline ends came to 13 bases. There are 14 residues in the CDR3. The CDR3 region has the DNA TGTGCCAGCACCCAGTTAAGTAACAATCAGCCCCAGCATTTT. The encoded protein is CASTQLSNNQPQHF.

This clonotype was observed a handful of times. V and J are TRBV29-1 and TRBJ2-7, with D unclear. The CDR3 consists of 15 residues. With 5 bases removed from V and 5 bases from J, the gap between germline ends came to 22 bases. Germline assignment: CDR1 SQVTM and CDR2 ANQGSEA. The CDR3 DNA is TGCAGCGTTAAGTCGATACAGACAACCGCCCACGAGCAGTACTTC. It encodes CSVKSIQTTAHEQYF.

J is TRBJ2-3 and V is TRBV12-3 or TRBV12-4, with TRBD2 matching 16 bases. The V gene end was trimmed by 10 bases and the J gene end by 5 bases; junction bases not matched to a gene: 12. The CDR3 is 17 amino acids. CDR3 protein: CATRGTSGRARVDTQYF. In nucleotides, the CDR3 is TGTGCCACCAGAGGGACTAGCGGGAGGGCCAGGGTAGATACGCAGTATTTT.

This clonotype was detected a few times. This chain connects TRBV11-2 to TRBJ2-1, with TRBD2 identical over 7 bases. The trim removed 6 bases at V and 4 bases at J, leaving 12 bases unmatched. CDR1 is SGHAT, CDR2 FQNNGV, per germline. This CDR3 has 16 residues. The CDR3 reads CASSPRASGTYNEQFF. The DNA for the CDR3 is TGTGCCAGCAGTCCCAGAGCTAGCGGAACTTACAATGAGCAGTTCTTC.

This clonotype has ten or more counts. The rearrangement joins TRBV5-1 to TRBJ2-7; D might be TRBD2 (5 bases). Between the trimmed V and J ends, which lost 2 bases and 3 bases, there was a span of 18 bases. The germline gives CDR1 SGHRS, CDR2 YFSETQ. The CDR3 spans 16 residues. The chain's CDR3 is CASSFVPRGPNYEQYF. The CDR3 DNA reads TGCGCCAGCAGCTTTGTACCCCGCGGGCCTAACTACGAGCAGTACTTC.

The V gene is TRBV4-1, the J gene TRBJ1-4; 7 bases agree with TRBD1. Looked up from germline, CDR1 is MGHRA and CDR2 is YSYEKL. The CDR3 is made up of 18 amino acids. The junction had 17 bases not matched to a gene; V was cut back by 4 bases and J by 6 bases. This chain's CDR3 is CASSLRQGARREDEKLFF. The CDR3 nucleotides read TGCGCCAGCAGCCTTAGACAGGGCGCGCGTAGGGAGGATGAAAAACTGTTTTTT.

About this clonotype: This may come from a read error, since a much larger clone is one base off. This sequence joins TRBV29-1 and TRBJ2-4; maybe TRBD2 (5 bases). The V gene's germline CDR1 is SQVTM and CDR2 ANQGSEA. The CDR3 length is 13 residues. The CDR3, as DNA: TGCTGCGCTGGGAGCGGAGCCAAAAACATTCAGTACTTC. It encodes CCAGSGAKNIQYF.

Note on this clonotype: Because it lacks the conserved phenylalanine or tryptophan at the end, this CDR3 is likely a read error. It is unclear where the CDR3 begins or ends on the DNA, so no DNA is shown, and the CDR3 is as TCRdb lists it. The rearrangement links TRBV3-1 to TRBJ1-6. CDR1 is LGHDT, CDR2 YNNKEL, per germline (reference sequence). Counting both end residues, the CDR3 totals 14 amino acids. CDR3 sequence reads: CASGKGQDNSPPHC.

This clonotype has at least ten counts. The V and J genes are TRBV6-6 and TRBJ2-7; 9 positions match TRBD2. The CDR3 runs 14 residues. The germline CDR1 and CDR2 sequences are MNHNY and SVGAGI (reference sequence). V gave up 7 bases and J gave up 1 base; unmatched junction bases: 5. CDR3 nucleotides: TGTGCCAGCATGTGGCGGGAGGGTTCCTACGAGCAGTACTTC. It specifies CASMWREGSYEQYF.

This clonotype was observed many times. The genes are TRBV28 and TRBJ2-1; D possibly corresponds to TRBD2 (5 bases). CDR1 is MDHEN, CDR2 SYDVKM, per germline. CDR3 length: 11 amino acids. Trimming pared 6 bases from V and 11 bases from J, leaving 11 bases between. CDR3 residues: CASRRWEKQFF. The CDR3 bases are TGTGCCAGCAGACGGTGGGAGAAGCAGTTCTTC.

In its sample, this clonotype was seen many times. In DNA form, the CDR3 reads TGCGCCAGCAGCCAGGCAGTGACAGGTCCTTTCGAGCAGTACTTC. This encodes CASSQAVTGPFEQYF. The chain employs TRBV5-1 and TRBJ2-7, with a weak D call TRBD1 (6 bases). This CDR3 is 15 amino acids long. Looked up from germline, CDR1 is SGHRS and CDR2 is YFSETQ. V dropped 4 bases and J dropped 6 bases, with 20 bases sitting between them.

The V call is TRBV6-6, the J call TRBJ1-5; D ambiguous. Trimming took 11 bases from V and 1 from J, leaving 18 bases between them. Per the germline V gene, CDR1 is MNHNY and CDR2 is SVGAGI (reference sequence). This CDR3 comprises 15 residues. For the CDR3, the DNA is TGTGCCGGCACCAGCCACGGGAGCAGCAATCAGCCCCAGCATTTT. Protein sequence: CAGTSHGSSNQPQHF.

There are many counts of this clonotype. V gene TRBV28 combines with J gene TRBJ2-7; the D gene is possibly TRBD2 (5 bases). Trimming removed 4 bases at V and 7 bases at J, with 8 bases between. Per the germline V gene, CDR1 is MDHEN and CDR2 is SYDVKM. The CDR3 has 11 amino acids. The CDR3 DNA reads as TGTGCCAGCAGTTGGAAGCGGGAGCAGTACTTC. It translates to CASSWKREQYF.

This chain uses TRBV4-1 with TRBJ1-2; D gene ambiguous. CDR1 MGHRA and CDR2 YSYEKL come from the germline V gene. The CDR3 has 15 amino acids. Trimming left V 0 bases short and J 4 bases short, with 12 bases between. This CDR3 is CASSQDLTAPYGYTF. The CDR3 DNA follows: TGCGCCAGCAGCCAAGATCTAACAGCCCCCTATGGCTACACCTTC.

The chain recombines TRBV4-1 with TRBJ1-2, with unresolved D. CDR1 MGHRA and CDR2 YSYEKL come from the germline V gene. This CDR3 is built from 14 residues. V was trimmed by 5 bases and J by 7 bases, leaving 17 bases between them. The CDR3 nucleotides read TGCGCCAGCAGCTCAAGTGGAGGGTACCGTGGCTACACCTTC. Amino acid sequence: CASSSSGGYRGYTF.

This clonotype was observed at least ten times. The chain links TRBV12-3 or TRBV12-4 to TRBJ2-1; 7 nucleotides match TRBD1. V was clipped by 6 bases and J by 0 bases; unmatched bases: 8. CDR3 length: 16 amino acids. The CDR3 DNA reads TGTGCCAGCAGCCTACTCCAGGGGGACTCCTACAATGAGCAGTTCTTC. It yields the protein CASSLLQGDSYNEQFF.

The V and J genes are TRBV28 and TRBJ1-1, with 8 bases identical to TRBD1. This CDR3 region has 15 residues. CDR1 and CDR2 (germline): MDHEN, SYDVKM. Trimming took 7 bases from V and 5 from J; bases not matched to a gene: 12. The CDR3 region has the DNA TGTGCCAGCATACTGGTGGGCAGGGGGCCAACTGAAGCTTTCTTT. Translation gives CASILVGRGPTEAFF.

Regarding this clonotype: A much more abundant neighbour one base away suggests this may be a read error. V and J are TRBV28 and TRBJ2-5; 7 positions agree with TRBD2. The V gene's germline CDR1 is MDHEN and CDR2 SYDVKM. Trimming cost V 3 bases and J 11 bases; bases outside gene matches: 9. This CDR3 contains 13 residues. The CDR3, as DNA: TGTGCCAGCAGTTTGGGGGGGGTTTCTGAGCAGTACTTC. Its protein is CASSLGGVSEQYF. Full variable domain (outside the CDR3, taken from reference TRBV28 and TRBJ2-5): DVKVTQSSRYLVKRTGEKVFLECVQDMDHENMFWYRQDPGLGLRLIYFSYDVKMKEKGDIPEGYSVSREKKERFSLILESASTNQTSMYLCASSLGGVSEQYFGPGTRLLVL.

For this clonotype: A much larger clonotype is one base distant, so this may be a read error. This rearrangement joins TRBV7-2 to TRBJ2-7, with 10 nucleotides matching TRBD2. Germline values: CDR1 SGHTA, CDR2 FQGNSA. The V and J ends lost 6 bases and 6 bases, in that order; junction bases with no gene match: 11. The CDR3 length is 15 residues. The CDR3 DNA is TGTGCCAGCAGGGGGGGAGCGGGGGGGCGCTCCGAGCAGTACTTC. Protein sequence: CASRGGAGGRSEQYF.

A word on this clonotype: A read error may produce the germline difference seen at one junction end. This rearrangement joins TRBV5-6 to TRBJ2-3, with 8 nucleotides matching TRBD2. CDR3 size: 15 residues. CDR1 is SGHDT and CDR2 is YYEEEE in the germline V gene. The CDR3 here is CASSGGGPSTDAQYF. Here the CDR3 DNA reads TGTGCCAGCAGCGGCGGGGGGCCGAGCACAGATGCGCAGTATTTT. Using reference TRBV5-6 and TRBJ2-3 for the parts outside the CDR3, the full variable domain is DAGVTQSPTHLIKTRGQQVTLRCSPKSGHDTVSWYQQALGQGPQFIFQYYEEEERQRGNFPDRFSGHQFPNYSSELNVNALLLGDSALYLCASSGGGPSTDAQYFGPGTRLTVL.

The table lists this clonotype with many counts. The chain is built from TRBV7-2 and TRBJ2-3; the D is unclear. V gave up 1 base and J gave up 0 bases, with 8 bases separating them. This CDR3 comprises 15 residues. CDR1 and CDR2 (germline): SGHTA, FQGNSA. The CDR3 sequence: CASSLDLESTDTQYF. In DNA, the CDR3 is TGTGCCAGCAGCTTAGACCTAGAGAGCACAGATACGCAGTATTTT.

This clonotype was seen a few times. J is TRBJ1-2 and V is TRBV27; D ambiguous. The CDR3 covers 14 residues. Germline V gives CDR1 MNHEY, CDR2 SMNVEV (reference sequence). V lost 3 bases, J lost 0 bases, and 8 bases lay in between. CDR3 protein: CASSLGSPNYGYTF. CDR3 DNA: TGTGCCAGCAGTTTGGGCTCACCTAACTATGGCTACACCTTC.

In this sample, this clonotype turned up many times. The rearrangement uses TRBV15 and TRBJ2-7; the D is unclear. Germline V gives CDR1 LNHNV, CDR2 YYDKDF (reference sequence). The CDR3 is 15 residues long. Trimming shortened V by 0 bases and J by 3 bases, and 12 bases separated the two germline ends. The CDR3 DNA is TGTGCCACCAGCAGAGACGTCCGCGCAGGCTACGAGCAGTACTTC. Its translation: CATSRDVRAGYEQYF.

In the case of this clonotype: Sequence at one end of the junction differs from germline and may be a read error. The V and J genes are TRBV6-2 or TRBV6-3 and TRBJ1-2; unclear D gene. The germline CDR1 and CDR2 sequences are MNHEY and SVGEGT. The CDR3 runs 12 residues. Here the CDR3 reads CTSRPGPYGYTF. CDR3 nucleotide sequence: TGTACCAGCAGACCGGGCCCCTATGGCTACACCTTC.

The table lists this clonotype with a few counts. V gene TRBV5-1 combines with J gene TRBJ1-2; D might be TRBD1 (6 bases). Germline V lookup: CDR1 SGHRS, CDR2 YFSETQ. This CDR3 is 14 amino acids long. V was shortened by 4 bases and J by 6 bases, with 16 bases between the two germline ends. The CDR3 protein is CASSDPPSGDGYTF. The CDR3 coding sequence is TGCGCCAGCAGCGACCCCCCCTCAGGGGATGGCTACACCTTC.

This clonotype was found many times. In nucleotides, the CDR3 is TGTGCCAGCAGCCAAGATCGTTGGCTAGCGGGAGAAAACACAGATACGCAGTATTTT. Amino acids: CASSQDRWLAGENTDTQYF. The rearrangement links TRBV3-1 to TRBJ2-3, with 10 positions matching TRBD2. The germline V gene encodes CDR1 LGHDT and CDR2 YNNKEL (reference sequence). CDR3 size: 19 residues. Unmatched junction bases numbered 11, after V lost 0 bases and J lost 2 bases.

As regards this clonotype: A much larger clone is a single base away; this may be a read error. The J gene is TRBJ2-5, the V gene TRBV10-2; 13 positions agree with TRBD2. CDR3 length: 16 residues. Germline CDR1 is WSHSY and CDR2 is SAAADI. After removal of 6 bases from V and 2 bases from J, the junction contained 6 bases not matched to a gene. The CDR3 spells CASRRLAGGYQETQYF. As DNA, the CDR3 is TGCGCCAGCAGGAGACTAGCGGGAGGTTATCAAGAGACCCAGTACTTC.

This chain uses TRBV13 with TRBJ1-5; TRBD1 aligns across 10 bases. J was trimmed by 6 bases and V by 2 bases; bases with no gene match: 4. The CDR3 contains 15 residues. Germline lookup yields CDR1 PRHDT and CDR2 FYEKMQ (reference sequence). The CDR3 is CASSLRQGASQPQHF. In nucleotides, the CDR3 is TGTGCCAGCAGCTTACGACAGGGGGCGAGTCAGCCCCAGCATTTT.

At least ten counts were recorded for this clonotype. The chain couples TRBV28 to TRBJ2-3; D perhaps matches TRBD1 (5 bases). Germline values: CDR1 MDHEN, CDR2 SYDVKM. V was shortened by 1 base and J by 4 bases, with 15 bases between the two germline ends. This CDR3 is 16 amino acids long. The CDR3 DNA reads TGTGCCAGCAGTTTATTAGAACAGGTGGTTTCAGATACGCAGTATTTT. This sequence encodes CASSLLEQVVSDTQYF. The full variable domain, with the rest looked up from reference TRBV28 and TRBJ2-3, is DVKVTQSSRYLVKRTGEKVFLECVQDMDHENMFWYRQDPGLGLRLIYFSYDVKMKEKGDIPEGYSVSREKKERFSLILESASTNQTSMYLCASSLLEQVVSDTQYFGPGTRLTVL.

There are many counts of this clonotype. The V gene is TRBV6-1, the J gene TRBJ2-1, with a possible D match to TRBD1 (7 bases). CDR1 is MNHNS and CDR2 is SASEGT in the germline V gene. CDR3 length equals 12 residues. The V end was cut by 6 bases, the J end by 8 bases, with 11 bases between. The CDR3 loop is CASSPRGDEQFF. The CDR3, as DNA: TGTGCCAGCAGCCCCAGGGGGGATGAGCAGTTCTTC.